This TCR beta chain is drawn from a study of CD8 T cells in Susac syndrome. Germline V gene sequence: CDR1 SQVTM, CDR2 ANQGSEA. The ends were cut back, 4 bases at V and 3 bases at J, with 12 bases in the middle. This CDR3 region has 13 residues. Reverse transcription of roughly 0.5 to 1 ug RNA was carried out with random hexamers. Each CDR3 protein gets one entry after TCRdb re-called the immunoSEQ multiplex PCR reads with MiXCR. There are approximately 130,000 distinct CDR3 sequences in the sample; under 95% occur only once, and around 0.22% lies in the top ten. Patients with stable or active relapsing-remitting disease, all of them treatment-naive, made up the multiple sclerosis controls. Through negative isolation, CD4+ and CD8+ T cells were obtained, while TEMRA cells were enriched using FACS.

The sequence derives from a human donor with multiple sclerosis. Sequencing was performed on CD8+ T cells from PBMCs. This chain connects TRBV29-1 to TRBJ1-2; tentatively, D is TRBD1 (5 bases). DNA for the CDR3: TGCAGCGTTGGATTGGGGGTGGACTATGGCTACACCTTC. Its protein product is CSVGLGVDYGYTF.